These T cell receptor beta chains were read from a single sample in a study of blood T cell repertoires in COVID-19. Method: immunoSEQ multiplex PCR; TCRdb's copy keeps in-frame clones and lacks some. Found here are around 340,000 clones, approximately 86% of them singletons; the top ten hold 7.1%. Source material: peripheral blood. All receptors come from an older woman with COVID-19, enrolled during active disease. The CDR3 runs from the conserved cysteine through the conserved F or W. The D gene is left open where the match is weak. Not every row has a clone size; where given, it reads once, few, many or a size class.

D gene,clone size,V gene,J gene,CDR3 protein,CDR3 DNA
TRBD2,.,TRBV5-1,TRBJ2-3,CASSRGSGGAIDTQYF,TGCGCCAGCAGCCGAGGGTCCGGGGGGGCCATAGATACGCAGTATTTT
.,.,TRBV10-3,TRBJ1-1,CAISESYMNTEAFF,TGTGCCATCAGTGAGTCTTACATGAACACTGAAGCTTTCTTT
TRBD2,.,TRBV30,TRBJ2-2,CAWSASGAGELFF,TGTGCCTGGAGTGCTAGCGGGGCCGGGGAGCTGTTTTTT
TRBD1,few,TRBV27,TRBJ2-1,CASSLWGTVLSNEQFF,TGTGCCAGCAGTTTATGGGGGACAGTCCTGAGCAATGAGCAGTTCTTC
.,.,TRBV6-5,TRBJ1-4,CASSYSEVYPNEKLFF,TGTGCCAGCAGTTACTCCGAGGTTTATCCTAATGAAAAACTGTTTTTT
.,.,TRBV5-6,TRBJ1-1,CASSLVSARAAFF,TGTGCCAGCAGCTTGGTCAGCGCCCGCGCAGCTTTCTTT
.,.,TRBV30,TRBJ1-2,CAWSLYGYGYTF,TGTGCCTGGAGTCTTTACGGCTATGGCTACACCTTC
.,.,TRBV6-5,TRBJ1-2,CASSYSNSRGYTF,TGTGCCAGCAGTTACTCGAACAGCCGAGGCTACACCTTC
.,.,TRBV7-6,TRBJ1-6,CASSWGGGGYNSPLHF,TGTGCCAGCAGCTGGGGGGGAGGGGGCTATAATTCACCCCTCCACTTT
TRBD2,once,TRBV5-1,TRBJ2-3,CASRSGTSGGTDTQYF,TGCGCCAGCAGATCCGGGACTAGCGGGGGGACAGATACGCAGTATTTT
.,.,TRBV27,TRBJ1-1,CASSSFQGTEAFF,TGTGCCAGCAGTTCGTTCCAGGGCACTGAAGCTTTCTTT
.,few,TRBV27,TRBJ1-2,CASGWQAANGYTF,TGTGCCAGCGGATGGCAGGCTGCGAATGGCTACACCTTC
.,.,TRBV4-3,TRBJ2-6,CASSQEAGANVLTF,TGCGCCAGCAGCCAAGAAGCCGGGGCCAACGTCCTGACTTTC
.,.,TRBV19,TRBJ1-1,CASSIGQGLRGTEAFF,TGTGCCAGTAGTATAGGCCAGGGTTTAAGGGGCACTGAAGCTTTCTTT
.,.,TRBV9,TRBJ2-7,CASSSHTTSYEQYF,TGTGCCAGCAGCTCACACACTACCTCCTACGAGCAGTACTTC
.,.,TRBV3-1/TRBV3-2,TRBJ2-5,CASSHRDKVVETQYF,TGTGCCAGCAGCCACCGTGACAAGGTGGTCGAGACCCAGTACTTC
TRBD1,.,TRBV4-1,TRBJ1-5,CASSQVTGGGLSNQPQHF,TGCGCCAGCAGCCAGGTGACAGGGGGCGGTCTAAGCAATCAGCCCCAGCATTTT
TRBD1,few,TRBV10-1,TRBJ1-4,CASRDRWGGNEKLFF,TGCGCCAGCAGGGACAGGTGGGGCGGTAATGAAAAACTGTTTTTT
.,.,TRBV4-3,TRBJ2-2,CASSQAPLGLMAGELFF,TGCGCCAGCAGCCAAGCTCCATTGGGACTGATGGCCGGGGAGCTGTTTTTT
TRBD1,.,TRBV6-6,TRBJ2-2,CASSYGTANTGELFF,TGTGCCAGCAGTTACGGGACAGCGAACACCGGGGAGCTGTTTTTT
.,.,TRBV7-8,TRBJ2-5,CASSLKGGRETQYF,TGTGCCAGCAGCTTAAAGGGGGGGCGGGAGACCCAGTACTTC
TRBD2,.,TRBV9,TRBJ2-5,CASSVGVGLAGSGQETQYF,TGTGCCAGCAGCGTAGGCGTGGGACTAGCGGGGTCGGGTCAAGAGACCCAGTACTTC
TRBD1,.,TRBV10-2,TRBJ2-7,CASTKEDRVPYEQYF,TGCGCCAGCACCAAAGAGGACAGGGTGCCCTACGAGCAGTACTTC